These T cell receptor beta chains were read from a single sample in a study of control samples from healthy donors and cancer patients. Some clones are missing from TCRdb's copy, which holds only in-frame ones; the method was immunoSEQ multiplex PCR. The table shows about 410,000 clones, with around 90% occurring only once. Sequencing was done on a sample of PBMCs. These receptors were taken from a man aged 35-49 years with head and neck cancer. Both conserved end residues are part of each CDR3. The D gene is left open where the match is weak. A row's size may be missing; if present it is once, few, many or a size class.

V	J	D	size	DNA	CDR3
TRBV6-5	TRBJ2-4	.	.	TGTGCCAGCAGTTACGGGGGACTAGCCAAAAACATTCAGTACTTC	CASSYGGLAKNIQYF
TRBV5-1	TRBJ2-3	.	.	TGCGCCAGCAGCTTTAACGGGAGCACAGATACGCAGTATTTT	CASSFNGSTDTQYF
TRBV7-3	TRBJ1-2	.	.	TGTGCCAGCAGCTTTGGGGGGAACTATGGCTACACCTTC	CASSFGGNYGYTF
TRBV27	TRBJ2-1	TRBD1	once	TGTGCCAGCAGACAGGGGGCTAATGAGCAGTTCTTC	CASRQGANEQFF
TRBV5-1	TRBJ2-3	.	.	TGCGCCAGCAGCTTGTTCTCTGGCACAGATACGCAGTATTTT	CASSLFSGTDTQYF
TRBV5-1	TRBJ2-7	TRBD1	.	TGCGCCAGCAGCTGGGCCGGGACAGGGGGGACCTACGAGCAGTACTTC	CASSWAGTGGTYEQYF
TRBV7-2	TRBJ2-7	.	.	TGTGCCAGCAGCATTGACGGGACATACTCCTACGAGCAGTACTTC	CASSIDGTYSYEQYF
TRBV7-2	TRBJ1-4	.	.	TGTGCCAGCAGCCCTACAGTTGCAACTAATGAAAAACTGTTTTTT	CASSPTVATNEKLFF
TRBV7-3	TRBJ1-1	.	once	TGTGCCAGCAGCTTAGAAGGCCCAGCTTTCTTT	CASSLEGPAFF
TRBV7-8	TRBJ1-4	TRBD1	.	TGTGCCAGCAACACGGCAGGGGGCACTAATGAAAAACTGTTTTTT	CASNTAGGTNEKLFF
TRBV11-2	TRBJ2-1	.	once	TGTGCCAGCAGCTTAGCCCGCGCCTACAATGAGCAGTTCTTC	CASSLARAYNEQFF
TRBV27	TRBJ1-6	TRBD1	.	TGTGCCAGCAGTATGACAGGGTGGAATTCACCCCTCCACTTT	CASSMTGWNSPLHF
TRBV6-1	TRBJ2-7	TRBD1	.	TGTGCCAGCAGTCCCGGTCGACAGGGGGGCTACGAGCAGTACTTC	CASSPGRQGGYEQYF
TRBV19	TRBJ1-6	.	.	TGTGCCAGTAGTACAGGGATCAGCCTCTTCGCTTCACCCCTCCACTTT	CASSTGISLFASPLHF
TRBV3-1/TRBV3-2	TRBJ1-3	.	once	TGTGCCAGCAGCCCCGTTAGGGGAACTGGAAACACCATATATTTT	CASSPVRGTGNTIYF
TRBV11-3	TRBJ2-3	.	.	TGTGCCAGCAGCTTGTTCGGGGAATCTGGAGATACGCAGTATTTT	CASSLFGESGDTQYF
TRBV7-9	TRBJ2-3	TRBD1	.	TGTGCCAGCAGCTCGGGACAGGCACGCACAGATACGCAGTATTTT	CASSSGQARTDTQYF
TRBV19	TRBJ2-5	TRBD1	once	TGTGCCACCTCCATGACAGGGAAGACCCAGTACTTC	CATSMTGKTQYF
TRBV18	TRBJ1-5	.	.	TGTGCCAGCTCCCCCTTTGGGGGATTTAGCAATCAGCCCCAGCATTTT	CASSPFGGFSNQPQHF
TRBV20-1	TRBJ2-7	.	.	TGCAGTGCGGGGTCCTACGAGCAGTACTTC	CSAGSYEQYF
TRBV11-3	TRBJ1-6	TRBD1	.	TGTGCCAGCAGCTCTTCACGGACAGGGACGGATTCACCCCTCCACTTT	CASSSSRTGTDSPLHF
TRBV5-1	TRBJ2-5	.	.	TGCGCCAGCAGCTTGGGGTGGGAGACCCAGTACTTC	CASSLGWETQYF
TRBV30	TRBJ1-6	.	.	TGTGCCTGGACGGGACAAACCTCGCCCCTCCACTTT	CAWTGQTSPLHF
TRBV4-1	TRBJ2-1	TRBD2	.	TGCGCCAGCAGCCAAGAAAGGACTAGCGGTTACAATGAGCAGTTCTTC	CASSQERTSGYNEQFF
TRBV18	TRBJ1-2	.	few	TGTGCCAGCTCACCAGGGGCAGACCTCGATGGCTACACCTTC	CASSPGADLDGYTF
TRBV6-2/TRBV6-3	TRBJ1-5	.	.	TGTGCCAGCAGTATAAGTCGGTGGGCAGGGCCCTCGGGGCCCCAGCATTTT	CASSISRWAGPSGPQHF
TRBV5-1	TRBJ2-1	.	.	TGCGCCAGCAGCTCACCAACAGATACGGGCAATGAGCAGTTCTTC	CASSSPTDTGNEQFF
TRBV11-2	TRBJ2-2	.	.	TGTGCCAGCAGCTTAGGGTCCAGCACCGGGGAGCTGTTTTTT	CASSLGSSTGELFF
TRBV11-1	TRBJ2-1	.	once	TGTGCCAGCAGCTTAGTCGGGGGTACCTACAATGAGCAGTTCTTC	CASSLVGGTYNEQFF
TRBV28	TRBJ2-7	.	.	TGTGCCAGCAGTTTAGGATTAGGTCGGGACTACGAGCAGTACTTC	CASSLGLGRDYEQYF
TRBV7-6	TRBJ2-1	TRBD2	.	TGTGCCAGCAGCTTCATGGGACTAGCGGGGGGACGGGTATCAGATGAGCAGTTCTTC	CASSFMGLAGGRVSDEQFF
TRBV3-1/TRBV3-2	TRBJ2-3	.	.	TGTGCCAGCAGCCAAGAACGGGGACTCGCCGCGCGAGGTACGCAGTATTTT	CASSQERGLAARGTQYF
TRBV28	TRBJ2-7	.	.	TGTGCCAGCAGTTTGGTGCGGGGGCACTACGAGCAGTACTTC	CASSLVRGHYEQYF
TRBV4-1	TRBJ2-7	.	.	TGCGCCAGCAGCCAAGGGGTTACGGCAACCTACGAGCAGTACTTC	CASSQGVTATYEQYF
TRBV4-3	TRBJ2-7	TRBD2	.	TGCGCCAGCAGCCAAGAGGGGGGGGACGAGCAGTACTTC	CASSQEGGDEQYF
TRBV2	TRBJ2-2	TRBD1	.	TGTGCCAGCAGTAGGACAGGGGCAAGGAACACCGGGGAGCTGTTTTTT	CASSRTGARNTGELFF
TRBV7-2	TRBJ2-5	.	.	TGTGCCAGCAGCTTAGGTGGCAGTGTCTCAGGGGCCCAGTACTTC	CASSLGGSVSGAQYF
TRBV6-5	TRBJ1-1	.	.	TGTGCCAGCAGTTACTCGAGGAACACTGAAGCTTTCTTT	CASSYSRNTEAFF
TRBV6-2/TRBV6-3	TRBJ2-7	.	.	TGTGCCAGCAGTGCCCCGGGACACCTATCCTACGAGCAGTACTTC	CASSAPGHLSYEQYF
TRBV11-2	TRBJ2-3	TRBD2	.	TGTGCCAGCAGCTTCGCGGGGGGGCCGTATGATACGCAGTATTTT	CASSFAGGPYDTQYF
TRBV3-1/TRBV3-2	TRBJ1-1	TRBD1	.	TGTGCCAGCAGGGGGACAGGGGCGGTGAACACTGAAGCTTTCTTT	CASRGTGAVNTEAFF
TRBV28	TRBJ1-2	.	.	TGTGCCAGCCGCGGTCAGGAAGGGATCAAAACAGTAGCGGACTATGGCTACACCTTC	CASRGQEGIKTVADYGYTF
TRBV11-3	TRBJ1-6	.	.	TGTGCCAGCAGCTTACGCGGGGAGGGCTCACCCCTCCACTTT	CASSLRGEGSPLHF
TRBV27	TRBJ2-1	.	few	TGTGCCAGCAGTTTAGGGCCTGAGCAGTTCTTC	CASSLGPEQFF
TRBV5-8	TRBJ2-1	TRBD2	.	TGTGCCAGCAGCCTGGGTCGGGGACTAGCGGGGGGGTTTCCTACTGGTGAGCAGTTCTTC	CASSLGRGLAGGFPTGEQFF
TRBV6-5	TRBJ1-1	.	.	TGTGCCAGCAGTTCCCGGATTAACACTGAAGCTTTCTTT	CASSSRINTEAFF
TRBV10-3	TRBJ2-5	TRBD2	.	TGTGCCATCAGTACCGCCCTAGCGGGAGCTGGGGAGACCCAGTACTTC	CAISTALAGAGETQYF
TRBV3-1/TRBV3-2	TRBJ1-2	.	once	TGTGCCAGCAGCCAACAGGTTTCATATGGCTACACCTTC	CASSQQVSYGYTF
TRBV5-4	TRBJ2-7	TRBD1	few	TGTGCCAGCAGCCGAGGGACAGGGGCGAACTCCTACGAGCAGTACTTC	CASSRGTGANSYEQYF